This T cell receptor beta chain was captured by sequencing in a study of blood T cell repertoires in COVID-19. The wider study: Material from acute and convalescent COVID-19 was sourced from the United States, Italy and Spain. T cells, B-cell-depleted T cells, or PBMCs supplied cDNA or gDNA.

CDR1 and CDR2 from the germline V gene are LNHNV and YYDKDF (reference sequence). The CDR3 extends over 14 amino acids. Losses at the gene ends were 0 bases for V and 5 bases for J; bases not matched to a gene: 0. Original data processing: Reference gene primers were amplified, and this amplification served to estimate nucleated cell counts. Measured with immunoSEQ multiplex PCR; TCRdb has only the in-frame clones, and not every one. V, J and clone size reflect that table, while D and trimming were determined from the DNA. Altogether 55,000 to 85,000 clones are present, just over 90% being singletons, with the ten largest covering 4.5% to 5.5%.

The receptor was derived from a woman aged 18-29 years with acute or convalescent COVID-19. Sequencing was performed on peripheral blood. J is TRBJ1-4 and V is TRBV15; 7 bases agree with TRBD1. In DNA form, the CDR3 reads TGTGCCACCAGCAGAGACAGGGGGAATGAAAAACTGTTTTTT. It codes for CATSRDRGNEKLFF.